The sequence of this T cell receptor beta chain was determined in a study of T cell clusters in autoimmune cytopenias. Study context: TRB sequencing had a median about 52,000 reads and about 2,500 distinct clonotypes per sample.

TRB was amplified by touch-down multiplex PCR, primer pools A and B combined. TCRdb reanalyzed the multiplex PCR reads and collapses them to one entry per CDR3 protein, without DNA. This sample contains under 8,000 distinct CDR3 sequences. Study-wide results and limits: Physiological T cell clusters of healthy donors were apparently absent in primary autoimmune cytopenia patients.

CDR1 LNHDA and CDR2 SQIVND come from the germline V gene (reference sequence). This CDR3 region has 16 residues. On this clonotype itself: No antigen is known for it.

Each sample's input was around 270 ng genomic DNA, about 38,000 genome equivalents. This sample was shared with a second study, whose subject was T cell repertoires in aging, cancer and after chemotherapy.

This receptor was obtained from a human donor in good health. The chain uses TRBV19 and TRBJ1-5; with no DNA, the TCRdb D assignment of TRBD1 cannot be verified. Material: peripheral blood. The CDR3 sequence is CASSMSETRGYQPQHF.